The rows below give T cell receptor beta chains drawn from one sample of a study of molecular identifiers for immune sequencing clone quantification. TCRdb re-called the PCR reads with MiXCR, one entry per CDR3 protein. The sample consists of over 55,000 distinct CDR3 sequences, around a sixth of them appearing once. The material sequenced was naive CD8+ T cells from blood, with Jurkat cell RNA spiked in. The receptors here all came from a human donor in good health. Some libraries in this study had Jurkat cell RNA spiked in. Each CDR3 is given with its conserved first and last residue. D genes are given only for firm matches. Clone size is stated in some rows and not others, as once, few, many or a class when expanded.

NA,TRBV20-1,TRBD2,TRBJ2-3,CSARDLFRTSGRKTDTQYF,TGCAGTGCTAGAGATCTCTTTCGGACTAGCGGGAGAAAGACAGATACGCAGTATTTT
many,TRBV29-1,NA,TRBJ2-7,CSARGVGGVYEQYF,TGCAGCGCCCGCGGCGTTGGGGGCGTCTACGAGCAGTACTTC
many,TRBV28,NA,TRBJ1-1,CASTLRTVDTEAFF,TGTGCCAGCACCCTCAGGACGGTCGACACTGAAGCTTTCTTT
many,TRBV27,TRBD1,TRBJ2-7,CASSLSGQTHEQYF,TGTGCCAGCAGTTTATCGGGACAGACACACGAGCAGTACTTC
many,TRBV4-3,NA,TRBJ1-3,CASSQDRLSGNTIYF,TGCGCCAGCAGCCAAGACAGGCTCTCTGGAAACACCATATATTTT
many,TRBV7-9,TRBD2,TRBJ2-7,CASTPWEGVGEQYF,TGTGCCAGCACCCCCTGGGAGGGAGTGGGGGAGCAGTACTTC
NA,TRBV28,TRBD2,TRBJ2-7,CASRSSGYEQYF,TGTGCCAGCAGATCTAGCGGCTACGAGCAGTACTTC
many,TRBV4-1,NA,TRBJ2-7,CASSQATPYEQYF,TGCGCCAGCAGCCAAGCTACACCTTACGAGCAGTACTTC
many,TRBV20-1,TRBD2,TRBJ2-7,CSARDALGGFPSYEQYF,TGCAGTGCTAGAGACGCCTTGGGGGGGTTTCCCTCCTACGAGCAGTACTTC
many,TRBV14,NA,TRBJ2-2,CASSQGHRAANTGELFF,TGTGCCAGCAGCCAAGGTCACCGGGCGGCGAACACCGGGGAGCTGTTTTTT
many,TRBV7-6,NA,TRBJ1-1,CASSFRVFDTEAFF,TGTGCCAGCAGCTTCAGGGTTTTTGACACTGAAGCTTTCTTT
many,TRBV20-1,NA,TRBJ2-7,CSARSTRGAYEQYF,TGCAGTGCTAGGTCGACTAGGGGGGCCTACGAGCAGTACTTC
few,TRBV29-1,NA,TRBJ1-1,CSVVGGGNTEAFF,TGCAGCGTTGTTGGAGGGGGGAACACTGAAGCTTTCTTT
many,TRBV12-3/TRBV12-4,NA,TRBJ1-1,CASSFRPSRGPTEAFF,TGTGCCAGCAGTTTTAGGCCCTCCCGGGGTCCCACTGAAGCTTTCTTT
many,TRBV3-1,NA,TRBJ2-3,CASSQGGTQTDTQYF,TGTGCCAGCAGCCAGGGCGGGACTCAGACAGATACGCAGTATTTT
NA,TRBV5-5,TRBD2,TRBJ2-1,CASSLSVLAEDGHNEQFF,TGTGCCAGCAGCTTATCGGTTCTAGCGGAGGATGGGCATAATGAGCAGTTCTTC
NA,TRBV20-1,NA,TRBJ1-6,CSARDHGEPRASPLHF,TGCAGTGCTAGAGATCATGGGGAACCGCGCGCTTCACCCCTCCACTTT
medium-sized,TRBV7-2,NA,TRBJ2-3,CASSLVGGALTDTQYF,TGTGCCAGCAGCTTAGTTGGCGGGGCCCTCACAGATACGCAGTATTTT
many,TRBV27,TRBD1,TRBJ1-5,CASSLGGAGQPQHF,TGTGCCAGCAGTCTAGGGGGCGCGGGGCAGCCCCAGCATTTT
NA,TRBV10-2,NA,TRBJ2-7,CASSGGYEQYF,TGCGCCAGCAGTGGGGGGTACGAGCAGTACTTC
many,TRBV7-3,TRBD2,TRBJ2-3,CASSIVAGSTDTQYF,TGTGCCAGCAGCATCGTAGCGGGGAGCACAGATACGCAGTATTTT
NA,TRBV29-1,NA,TRBJ2-1,CSVEDSERWSYNEQFF,TGCAGCGTTGAAGATAGTGAACGCTGGTCCTACAATGAGCAGTTCTTC
few,TRBV9,TRBD1,TRBJ1-1,CASSVSVTGEKNTEAFF,TGTGCCAGCAGCGTCAGCGTGACAGGGGAAAAGAACACTGAAGCTTTCTTT
few,TRBV12-3/TRBV12-4,TRBD2,TRBJ2-7,CASSPVMTSVNYEQYF,TGTGCCAGCAGTCCCGTGATGACTAGCGTCAACTACGAGCAGTACTTC
NA,TRBV19,TRBD2,TRBJ2-1,CATQLAGVLNEQFF,TGTGCCACCCAACTAGCGGGAGTTCTCAATGAGCAGTTCTTC
many,TRBV27,NA,TRBJ2-3,CASRTGGFDTQYF,TGTGCCAGCAGAACAGGTGGTTTTGATACGCAGTATTTT
many,TRBV13,NA,TRBJ1-5,CASSLGRGFGQPQHF,TGTGCCAGCAGCTTAGGTCGCGGGTTCGGACAGCCCCAGCATTTT
many,TRBV7-9,TRBD2,TRBJ2-1,CASSLTSGYYNEQFF,TGTGCCAGCAGCCTTACTAGCGGGTACTACAATGAGCAGTTCTTC
many,TRBV6-5,NA,TRBJ2-7,CASKVGWEQYF,TGTGCCAGTAAGGTCGGTTGGGAGCAGTACTTC
NA,TRBV13,TRBD1,TRBJ1-1,CATSLEDRYTEAFF,TGTGCCACCAGCTTAGAGGACAGGTACACTGAAGCCTTCTTT
NA,TRBV5-1,NA,TRBJ2-4,CASSPRESVKNIQYF,TGCGCCAGCAGCCCCAGGGAATCGGTCAAAAACATTCAGTACTTC
many,TRBV11-3,NA,TRBJ1-4,CASSFEGRANEKLFF,TGTGCCAGCAGCTTTGAGGGCCGGGCTAATGAAAAACTGTTTTTT